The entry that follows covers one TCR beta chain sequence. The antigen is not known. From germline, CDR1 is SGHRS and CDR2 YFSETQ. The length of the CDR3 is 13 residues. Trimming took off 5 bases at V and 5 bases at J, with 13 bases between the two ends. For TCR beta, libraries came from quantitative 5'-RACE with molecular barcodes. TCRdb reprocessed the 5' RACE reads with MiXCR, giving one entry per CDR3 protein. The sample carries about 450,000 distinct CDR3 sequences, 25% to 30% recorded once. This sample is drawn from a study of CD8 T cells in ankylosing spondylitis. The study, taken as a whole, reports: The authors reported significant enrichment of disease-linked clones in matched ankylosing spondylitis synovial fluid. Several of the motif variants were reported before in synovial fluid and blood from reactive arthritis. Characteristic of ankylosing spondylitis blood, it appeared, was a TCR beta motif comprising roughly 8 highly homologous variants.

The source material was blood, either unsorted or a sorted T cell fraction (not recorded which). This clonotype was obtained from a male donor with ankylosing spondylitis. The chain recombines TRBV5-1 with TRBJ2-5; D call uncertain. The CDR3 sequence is CASSSTVGETQYF. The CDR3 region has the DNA TGCGCCAGCAGTTCAACAGTGGGTGAGACCCAGTACTTC.